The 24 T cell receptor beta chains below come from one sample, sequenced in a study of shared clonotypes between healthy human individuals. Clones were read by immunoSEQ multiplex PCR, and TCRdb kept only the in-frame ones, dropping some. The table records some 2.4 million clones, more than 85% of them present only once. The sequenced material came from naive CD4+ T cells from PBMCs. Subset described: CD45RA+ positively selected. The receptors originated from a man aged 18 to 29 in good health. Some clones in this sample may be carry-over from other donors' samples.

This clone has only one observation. Written as DNA, the CDR3 is TGTGCCACCAGCAGAGATTATCAAAGACGAGAGACAGGGATAAGGAACACTGAAGCTTTCTTT. Translation gives CATSRDYQRRETGIRNTEAFF. This chain links TRBV15 with TRBJ1-1, with 7 bases identical to TRBD1. V shed 0 bases and J 1 base; nucleotides not matched to a gene: 20. This CDR3 contains 21 residues. In germline, CDR1 is LNHNV, CDR2 YYDKDF (reference sequence).

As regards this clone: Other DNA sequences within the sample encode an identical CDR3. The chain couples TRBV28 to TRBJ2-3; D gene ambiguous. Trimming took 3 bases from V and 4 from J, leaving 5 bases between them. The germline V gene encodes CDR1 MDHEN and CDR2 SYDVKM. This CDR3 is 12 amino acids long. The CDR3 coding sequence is TGTGCCAGCAGTTTGTCCTCAGATACGCAGTATTTT. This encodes CASSLSSDTQYF. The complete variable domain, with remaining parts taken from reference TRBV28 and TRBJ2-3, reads DVKVTQSSRYLVKRTGEKVFLECVQDMDHENMFWYRQDPGLGLRLIYFSYDVKMKEKGDIPEGYSVSREKKERFSLILESASTNQTSMYLCASSLSSDTQYFGPGTRLTVL.

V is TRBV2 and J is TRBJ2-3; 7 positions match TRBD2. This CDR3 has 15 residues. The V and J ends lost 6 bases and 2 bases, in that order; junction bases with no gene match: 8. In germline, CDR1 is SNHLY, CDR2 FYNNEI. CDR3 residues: CASRKSSGDTDTQYF. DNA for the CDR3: TGTGCCAGCAGGAAATCTAGCGGAGACACAGATACGCAGTATTTT.

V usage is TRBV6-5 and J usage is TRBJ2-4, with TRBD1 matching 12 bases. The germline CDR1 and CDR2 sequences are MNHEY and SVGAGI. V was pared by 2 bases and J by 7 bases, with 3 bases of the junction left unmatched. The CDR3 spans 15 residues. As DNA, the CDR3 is TGTGCCAGCAGTTACCGGGACAGGGGGCTTAACATTCAGTACTTC. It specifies CASSYRDRGLNIQYF.

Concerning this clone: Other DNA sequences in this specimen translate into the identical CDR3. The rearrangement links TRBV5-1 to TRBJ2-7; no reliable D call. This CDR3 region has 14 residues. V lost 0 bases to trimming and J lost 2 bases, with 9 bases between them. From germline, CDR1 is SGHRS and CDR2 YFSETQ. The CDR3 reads CASSLEGGTYEQYF. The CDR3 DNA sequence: TGCGCCAGCAGCTTGGAGGGCGGTACCTACGAGCAGTACTTC.

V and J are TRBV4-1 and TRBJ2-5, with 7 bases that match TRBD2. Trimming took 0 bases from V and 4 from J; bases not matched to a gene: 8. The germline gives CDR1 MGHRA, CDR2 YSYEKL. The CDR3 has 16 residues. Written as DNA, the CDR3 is TGCGCCAGCAGCCAAGAGGGCCTAAGCGGGATAGAGACCCAGTACTTC. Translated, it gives CASSQEGLSGIETQYF.

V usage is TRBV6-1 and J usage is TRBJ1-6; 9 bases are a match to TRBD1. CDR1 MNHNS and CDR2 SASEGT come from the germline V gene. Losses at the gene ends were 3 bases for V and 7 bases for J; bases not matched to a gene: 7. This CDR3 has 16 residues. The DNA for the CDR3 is TGTGCCAGCAGTGATGGACAGGGGACTCTAAATTCACCCCTCCACTTT. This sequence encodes CASSDGQGTLNSPLHF.

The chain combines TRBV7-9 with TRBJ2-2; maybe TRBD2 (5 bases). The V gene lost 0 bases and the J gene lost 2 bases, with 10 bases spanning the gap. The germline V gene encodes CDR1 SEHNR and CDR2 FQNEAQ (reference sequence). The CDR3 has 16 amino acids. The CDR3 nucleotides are TGTGCCAGCAGCTTAGCTAATCGGGAAAACACCGGGGAGCTGTTTTTT. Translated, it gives CASSLANRENTGELFF.

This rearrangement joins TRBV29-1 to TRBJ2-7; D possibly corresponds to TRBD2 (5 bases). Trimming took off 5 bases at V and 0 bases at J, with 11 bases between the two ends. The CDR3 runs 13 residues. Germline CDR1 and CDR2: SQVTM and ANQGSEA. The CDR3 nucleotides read TGCAGCGTTCAAGCGGTGAGCTCCTACGAGCAGTACTTC. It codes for CSVQAVSSYEQYF.

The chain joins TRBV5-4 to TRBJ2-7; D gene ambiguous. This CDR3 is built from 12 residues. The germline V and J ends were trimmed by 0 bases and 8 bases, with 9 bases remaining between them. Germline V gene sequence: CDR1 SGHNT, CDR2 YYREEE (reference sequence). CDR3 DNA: TGTGCCAGCAGCTTGGTCGGGTCAAAGCAGTACTTC. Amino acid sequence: CASSLVGSKQYF.

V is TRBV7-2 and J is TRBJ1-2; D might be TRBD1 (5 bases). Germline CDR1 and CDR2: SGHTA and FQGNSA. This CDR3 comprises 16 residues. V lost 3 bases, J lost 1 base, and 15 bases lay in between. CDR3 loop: CASSFADSLFNYGYTF. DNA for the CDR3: TGTGCCAGCAGCTTCGCAGACAGTCTTTTTAACTATGGCTACACCTTC.

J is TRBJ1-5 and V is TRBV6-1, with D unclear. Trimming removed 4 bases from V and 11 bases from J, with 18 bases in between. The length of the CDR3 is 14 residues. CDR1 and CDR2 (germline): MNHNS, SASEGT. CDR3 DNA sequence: TGTGCCAGCAGTGTACCCCCTGGCAGTCGGGCCCAGCATTTT. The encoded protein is CASSVPPGSRAQHF.

The CDR3 DNA reads as TGTGCCAGCAGCTTGGCAGGGGGCAGTGGCTACACCTTC. Its translation is CASSLAGGSGYTF. This chain joins TRBV5-4 and TRBJ1-2; 8 bases fit TRBD1. The CDR3 extends over 13 amino acids. Per the germline V gene, CDR1 is SGHNT and CDR2 is YYREEE (reference sequence). V shed 0 bases and J 7 bases; nucleotides not matched to a gene: 2. Variable domain in full (rest from reference TRBV5-4 and TRBJ1-2): ETGVTQSPTHLIKTRGQQVTLRCSSQSGHNTVSWYQQALGQGPQFIFQYYREEENGRGNFPPRFSGLQFPNYSSELNVNALELDDSALYLCASSLAGGSGYTFGSGTRLTVV.

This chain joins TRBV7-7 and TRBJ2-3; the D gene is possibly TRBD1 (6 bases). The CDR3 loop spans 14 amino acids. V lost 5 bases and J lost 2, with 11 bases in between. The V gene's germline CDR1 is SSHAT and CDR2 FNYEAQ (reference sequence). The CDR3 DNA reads TGTGCCAGCAGCCCAGGACAGCCCACAGATACGCAGTATTTT. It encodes CASSPGQPTDTQYF.

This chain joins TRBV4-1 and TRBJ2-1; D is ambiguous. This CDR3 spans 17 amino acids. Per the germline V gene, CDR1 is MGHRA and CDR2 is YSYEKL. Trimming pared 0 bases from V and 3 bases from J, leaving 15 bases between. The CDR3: CASSQEGSGYGYNEQFF. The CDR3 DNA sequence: TGCGCCAGCAGCCAAGAAGGGTCCGGGTATGGCTACAATGAGCAGTTCTTC.

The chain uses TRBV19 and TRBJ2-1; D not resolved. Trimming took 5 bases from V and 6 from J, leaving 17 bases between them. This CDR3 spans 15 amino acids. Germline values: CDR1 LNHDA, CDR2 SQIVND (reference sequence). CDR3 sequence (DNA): TGTGCCAGTAGTTCACACCGGGTTCAGCCCAATGAGCAGTTCTTC. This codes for CASSSHRVQPNEQFF. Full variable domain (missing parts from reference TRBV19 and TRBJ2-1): DGGITQSPKYLFRKEGQNVTLSCEQNLNHDAMYWYRQDPGQGLRLIYYSQIVNDFQKGDIAEGYSVSREKKESFPLTVTSAQKNPTAFYLCASSSHRVQPNEQFFGPGTRLTVL.

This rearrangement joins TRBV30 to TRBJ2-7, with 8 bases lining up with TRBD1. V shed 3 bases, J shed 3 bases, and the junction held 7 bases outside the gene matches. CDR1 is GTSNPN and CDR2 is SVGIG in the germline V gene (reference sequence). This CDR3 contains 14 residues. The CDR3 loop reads CAWRIGQGGYEQYF. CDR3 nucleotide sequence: TGTGCCTGGAGAATAGGACAGGGTGGCTACGAGCAGTACTTC.

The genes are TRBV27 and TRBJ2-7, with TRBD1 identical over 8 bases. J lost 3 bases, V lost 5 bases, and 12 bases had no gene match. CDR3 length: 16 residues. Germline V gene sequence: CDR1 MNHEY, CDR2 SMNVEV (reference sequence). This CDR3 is CASSGQGTKPYYEQYF. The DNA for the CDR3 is TGTGCCAGCAGTGGACAGGGCACGAAGCCGTACTACGAGCAGTACTTC.

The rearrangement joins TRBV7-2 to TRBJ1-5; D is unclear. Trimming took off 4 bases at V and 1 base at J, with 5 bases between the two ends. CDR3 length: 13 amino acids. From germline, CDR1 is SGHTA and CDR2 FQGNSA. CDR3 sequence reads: CASSYQSNQPQHF. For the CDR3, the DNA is TGTGCCAGCAGCTACCAAAGCAATCAGCCCCAGCATTTT.

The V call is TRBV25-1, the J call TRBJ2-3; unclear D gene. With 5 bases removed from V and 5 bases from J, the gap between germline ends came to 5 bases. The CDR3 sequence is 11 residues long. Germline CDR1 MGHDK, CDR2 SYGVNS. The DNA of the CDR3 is TGTGCCAGCAGTACCGGAGATACGCAGTATTTT. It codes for CASSTGDTQYF.

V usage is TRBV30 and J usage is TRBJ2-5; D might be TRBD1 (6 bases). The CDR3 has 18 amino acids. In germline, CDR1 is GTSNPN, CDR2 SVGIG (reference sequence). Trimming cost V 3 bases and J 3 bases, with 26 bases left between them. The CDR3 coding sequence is TGTGCCTGGAGCGAGAGGGGGTGGCTCACTGGGGATGAAGAGACCCAGTACTTC. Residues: CAWSERGWLTGDEETQYF.

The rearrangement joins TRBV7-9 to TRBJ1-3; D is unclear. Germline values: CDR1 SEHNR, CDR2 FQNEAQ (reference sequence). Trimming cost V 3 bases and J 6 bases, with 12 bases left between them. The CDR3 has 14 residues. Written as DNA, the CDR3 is TGTGCCAGCAGCTTTATCGGTTTCGAAAACACCATATATTTT. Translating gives CASSFIGFENTIYF. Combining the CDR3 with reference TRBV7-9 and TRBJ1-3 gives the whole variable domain DTGVSQNPRHKITKRGQNVTFRCDPISEHNRLYWYRQTLGQGPEFLTYFQNEAQLEKSRLLSDRFSAERPKGSFSTLEIQRTEQGDSAMYLCASSFIGFENTIYFGEGSWLTVV.

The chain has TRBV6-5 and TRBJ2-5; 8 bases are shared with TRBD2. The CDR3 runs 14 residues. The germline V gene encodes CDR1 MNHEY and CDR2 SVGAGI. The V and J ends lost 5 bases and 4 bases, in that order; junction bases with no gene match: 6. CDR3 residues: CASSPRTSGETQYF. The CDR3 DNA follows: TGTGCCAGCAGTCCAAGAACTAGCGGAGAGACCCAGTACTTC.

The CDR3 bases are TGTGCCAGCAGTTCCCGGGGAGGGTGGGGAGGCTACACCTTC. Residues: CASSSRGGWGGYTF. V and J are TRBV27 and TRBJ1-2; the D is unclear. The germline V gene has CDR1 MNHEY and CDR2 SMNVEV (reference sequence). V dropped 4 bases and J dropped 8 bases, with 17 bases sitting between them. The CDR3 contains 14 residues.